The 27 T cell receptor beta chains given below trace back to one sample, sequenced in a study of T cells in Graves' hyperthyroidism and ophthalmopathy. From RNA transcripts, TCR beta CDR3 regions were amplified. An initial round of RT-PCR targeting the TCR CDR3 relied on the HTBI primer set. TCRdb used MiXCR to reprocess the multiplex PCR reads, holding one entry per CDR3 protein. In the table there are about 480,000 distinct CDR3 sequences, over 13% of which are singletons. The sequenced sample consisted of blood. The receptors come from a woman between 18 and 29 years old with Graves' hyperthyroidism.

This clonotype was picked up a small number of times. The chain couples TRBV7-3 to TRBJ2-3, with D uncertain. Trimming cost V 4 bases and J 4 bases, with 12 bases left between them. The CDR3 runs 14 residues. The germline V gene encodes CDR1 SGHTA and CDR2 FQGTGA. CDR3 in DNA: TGTGCCAGCAGCTCCGGACGATGGGCAGATACGCAGTATTTT. This encodes CASSSGRWADTQYF.

This clonotype was picked up many times. This chain joins TRBV15 and TRBJ2-3, with 14 bases fitting TRBD2. J was trimmed by 5 bases and V by 1 base; bases with no gene match: 8. CDR1 LNHNV and CDR2 YYDKDF come from the germline V gene (reference sequence). The CDR3 runs to 18 residues. The CDR3 DNA sequence: TGTGCCACCAGCAGAGTCTTGGGACTAGCGGGAGTGGTAGATACGCAGTATTTT. Encoded protein: CATSRVLGLAGVVDTQYF.

Comment on this clonotype: The junction does not match germline at one end; this may be a read error. The V and J genes are TRBV12-3 or TRBV12-4 and TRBJ2-2; 8 nucleotides match TRBD2. The CDR3 contains 16 residues. The chain's CDR3 is CAGSPGGAGNTGELFF. CDR3 DNA: TGTGCCGGCAGTCCGGGGGGGGCGGGAAACACCGGGGAGCTGTTTTTT.

This clonotype was seen only a few times. The chain has TRBV7-2 and TRBJ2-3; D ambiguous. Per germline, CDR1 SGHTA and CDR2 FQGNSA. The CDR3 contains 15 residues. Trimming took off 2 bases at V and 3 bases at J, with 12 bases between the two ends. CDR3 nucleotides: TGTGCCAGCAGCTTATATCCTAGGTCAACAGATACGCAGTATTTT. This encodes CASSLYPRSTDTQYF. The full variable domain, in which reference TRBV7-2 and TRBJ2-3 provide the parts outside the CDR3, is GAGVSQSPSNKVTEKGKDVELRCDPISGHTALYWYRQSLGQGLEFLIYFQGNSAPDKSGLPSDRFSAERTGGSVSTLTIQRTQQEDSAVYLCASSLYPRSTDTQYFGPGTRLTVL.

The genes are TRBV5-1 and TRBJ1-1; no reliable D call. The CDR3 totals 15 residues. Germline V lookup: CDR1 SGHRS, CDR2 YFSETQ. With 0 bases removed from V and 2 bases from J, the gap between germline ends came to 11 bases. CDR3 residues: CASSLVGVVNTEAFF. CDR3 nucleotides: TGCGCCAGCAGCTTGGTTGGGGTCGTCAACACTGAAGCTTTCTTT.

The sample holds many counts of this clonotype. The V gene is TRBV5-1, the J gene TRBJ2-7; 13 nucleotides agree with TRBD2. The CDR3 spans 15 residues. Germline CDR1 reads SGHRS; CDR2 reads YFSETQ. V shed 4 bases, J shed 2 bases, and the junction held 3 bases outside the gene matches. The CDR3 DNA sequence: TGCGCCAGCAGCCCTACTAGCGGGAGGGCCTACGAGCAGTACGTC. It encodes CASSPTSGRAYEQYV.

This clonotype has ten or more counts. The gene calls are TRBV6-2 or TRBV6-3 and TRBJ2-7; 15 bases are a match to TRBD2. The trim removed 5 bases at V and 4 bases at J, leaving 3 bases unmatched. Germline V gene sequence: CDR1 MNHEY, CDR2 SVGEGT. The CDR3 is made up of 15 amino acids. This CDR3 is CASSAGTSGRYEQYF. The CDR3 DNA sequence: TGTGCCAGCAGTGCCGGGACTAGCGGGAGGTACGAGCAGTACTTC.

This chain joins TRBV6-1 and TRBJ2-6; 7 nucleotides agree with TRBD1. The V and J ends lost 10 bases and 0 bases, in that order; junction bases with no gene match: 3. CDR3 size: 14 residues. Germline-derived CDR1 and CDR2 are MNHNS and SASEGT. CDR3 region: CAKGQHSGANVLTF. The DNA for the CDR3 is TGTGCCAAGGGACAGCACTCTGGGGCCAACGTCCTGACTTTC.

This clonotype was counted many times. V and J are TRBV5-1 and TRBJ2-3; D is unresolved. The CDR3 contains 13 residues. The germline V and J ends were trimmed by 0 bases and 6 bases, with 8 bases remaining between them. In germline, CDR1 is SGHRS, CDR2 YFSETQ. The CDR3 is CASSLGALDTQYF. The CDR3 region has the DNA TGCGCCAGCAGCTTGGGGGCCCTCGATACGCAGTATTTT.

This clonotype showed up many times. The chain employs TRBV20-1 and TRBJ1-6; D not resolved. The V end was cut by 4 bases, the J end by 3 bases, with 10 bases between. The CDR3 is 14 amino acids. Germline V gene sequence: CDR1 DFQATT, CDR2 SNEGSKA (reference sequence). DNA of the CDR3: TGCAGTGCTAAGATGGCCCACTATAATTCACCCCTCCACTTT. This translates into CSAKMAHYNSPLHF.

This clonotype was seen ten or more times. The chain employs TRBV6-1 and TRBJ2-3; 10 positions match TRBD2. The CDR3 sequence is 14 residues long. Trimming removed 4 bases from V and 5 bases from J; junction bases left unmatched: 3. In germline, CDR1 is MNHNS, CDR2 SASEGT. The CDR3 sequence: CASSVSGRGDTQYF. CDR3 nucleotide sequence: TGTGCCAGCAGTGTAAGCGGGAGGGGAGATACGCAGTATTTT.

This clonotype has at least ten counts. The chain combines TRBV11-2 with TRBJ2-3, with 7 positions matching TRBD1. The germline gives CDR1 SGHAT, CDR2 FQNNGV. With V trimmed by 5 bases and J by 2 bases, 10 bases remained unmatched. The CDR3 has 16 residues. Written as DNA, the CDR3 is TGTGCCAGCAGCCACCCGTCAGGGGGTCTCACAGATACGCAGTATTTT. Translating it yields CASSHPSGGLTDTQYF. The full variable domain, in which reference TRBV11-2 and TRBJ2-3 provide the parts outside the CDR3, is EAGVAQSPRYKIIEKRQSVAFWCNPISGHATLYWYQQILGQGPKLLIQFQNNGVVDDSQLPKDRFSAERLKGVDSTLKIQPAKLEDSAVYLCASSHPSGGLTDTQYFGPGTRLTVL.

This clonotype was observed many times. The gene calls are TRBV6-2 or TRBV6-3 and TRBJ2-5; 8 nucleotides agree with TRBD1. The ends lost 5 bases at V and 5 bases at J; junction bases unmatched: 16. CDR1 is MNHEY and CDR2 is SVGEGT in the germline V gene. The CDR3 totals 17 residues. The CDR3 reads CASSTLPGGAGRETQYF. The CDR3 DNA sequence: TGTGCCAGCAGTACTCTCCCAGGGGGCGCTGGTCGGGAGACCCAGTACTTC.

This clonotype came up many times. This sequence joins TRBV5-1 and TRBJ1-2; D unclear. V was cut by 0 bases and J by 6 bases, with 12 bases left in between. CDR1 SGHRS and CDR2 YFSETQ come from the germline V gene. The CDR3 has 14 amino acids. The CDR3 loop reads CASSLEYISDGYTF. The CDR3 DNA reads TGCGCCAGCAGCTTGGAATACATTAGCGATGGCTACACCTTC.

This clonotype occurred many times. This chain joins TRBV11-2 and TRBJ1-1; tentatively, D is TRBD1 (5 bases). Germline V CDR1 and CDR2: SGHAT, FQNNGV. The CDR3 covers 12 residues. V lost 6 bases to trimming and J lost 10 bases, with 15 bases between them. As DNA, the CDR3 is TGTGCCAGCAGTTATGAGGGGAGAGGAGCTTTCTTT. Translated, it gives CASSYEGRGAFF.

On this clonotype itself: A much larger clone lies one base from this, so it may be a read error. This chain connects TRBV30 to TRBJ1-5, with D possibly TRBD1 on 5 matching bases. The CDR3 sequence is 13 residues long. The germline V gene encodes CDR1 GTSNPN and CDR2 SVGIG (reference sequence). V lost 5 bases and J 1 base, leaving 9 bases between the germline ends. CDR3 protein: CAWGDGSNQPQHF. The CDR3 DNA sequence: TGTGCCTGGGGGGACGGGAGCAATCAGCCCCAGCATTTT.

J is TRBJ2-3 and V is TRBV27; D not certain. The CDR3 extends over 13 amino acids. The V gene's germline CDR1 is MNHEY and CDR2 SMNVEV (reference sequence). With 1 base removed from V and 0 bases from J, the gap between germline ends came to 2 bases. CDR3 loop: CASSLFSTDTQYF. For the CDR3, the DNA is TGTGCCAGCAGTTTATTTAGCACAGATACGCAGTATTTT.

V usage is TRBV10-3 and J usage is TRBJ1-3; 8 bases line up with TRBD1. The V gene end was trimmed by 1 base and the J gene end by 0 bases; junction bases not matched to a gene: 5. The CDR3 consists of 17 residues. The germline V gene has CDR1 ENHRY and CDR2 SYGVKD. The CDR3 region is CAISEWAGTGSGNTIYF. The CDR3 nucleotides are TGTGCCATCAGTGAGTGGGCAGGGACAGGCTCTGGAAACACCATATATTTT.

The table lists this clonotype with many counts. V and J are TRBV12-3 or TRBV12-4 and TRBJ2-3; no clear D. V lost 6 bases and J lost 0, with 13 bases in between. This CDR3 spans 15 amino acids. The CDR3 spells CASRADGPSTDTQYF. The CDR3, as DNA: TGTGCCAGCAGGGCCGACGGTCCTAGCACAGATACGCAGTATTTT.

The genes are TRBV12-3 or TRBV12-4 and TRBJ1-2; 9 bases agree with TRBD1. The CDR3 has 22 amino acids. Trimming removed 5 bases from V and 4 bases from J; junction bases left unmatched: 29. The CDR3 region has the DNA TGTGCCAGCAGTCCACCCGGGACAGGGAGCTACCCGGGATCGGTACGCGGCTATGGCTACACCTTC. It is translated as CASSPPGTGSYPGSVRGYGYTF.

This clonotype was observed a handful of times. This sequence joins TRBV29-1 and TRBJ2-2; no definite D call. Trimming took 3 bases from V and 2 from J, leaving 10 bases between them. The CDR3 has 14 residues. Germline V gene lookup returns CDR1 SQVTM and CDR2 ANQGSEA. CDR3 nucleotide sequence: TGCAGCGTTGAGGCCATAACAAACACCGGGGAGCTGTTTTTT. It encodes CSVEAITNTGELFF.

The table lists this clonotype with many counts. The chain has TRBV28 and TRBJ1-6; tentative D call: TRBD1 (6 bases). CDR1 and CDR2 (germline): MDHEN, SYDVKM. The CDR3 contains 14 residues. Trimming stripped 5 bases from V and 9 bases from J, with 14 bases between. The CDR3 DNA sequence: TGTGCCAGCAGTCTCCGGGACATTGGTTCACCCCTCCACTTT. It specifies CASSLRDIGSPLHF.

This clonotype was recorded at least ten times. V and J are TRBV10-3 and TRBJ2-3; 9 bases are shared with TRBD2. CDR3 length equals 15 residues. After removal of 6 bases from V and 2 bases from J, the junction contained 6 bases not matched to a gene. Germline loops: CDR1 ENHRY, CDR2 SYGVKD. CDR3 DNA sequence: TGTGCCATCAGCCCGACTAGCGGATACACAGATACGCAGTATTTT. It specifies CAISPTSGYTDTQYF.

Note on this clonotype: Its ends do not fully match the called genes, so a read error is possible. The gene calls are TRBV5-1 and TRBJ1-2, with D possibly being TRBD1 (5 bases). From germline, CDR1 is SGHRS and CDR2 YFSETQ. The CDR3 is made up of 18 amino acids. CDR3 loop: CAGSPGWGGMAEHYGYTF. The CDR3 coding sequence is TGCGCCGGCAGCCCTGGATGGGGGGGAATGGCGGAGCACTATGGCTACACCTTC.

This clonotype was counted ten times or more. The J gene is TRBJ2-1, the V gene TRBV24-1, with D perhaps matching TRBD2 (5 bases). With 8 bases removed from V and 7 bases from J, the gap between germline ends came to 14 bases. The CDR3 is made up of 13 amino acids. Germline V gene lookup returns CDR1 KGHDR and CDR2 SFDVKD. This CDR3 is CATTRTGKNEQFF. Here the CDR3 DNA reads TGTGCCACCACCAGGACTGGGAAGAATGAGCAGTTCTTC.

This clonotype was recorded a few times. The chain has TRBV6-1 and TRBJ2-7, with 7 bases lining up with TRBD2. CDR3 size: 17 residues. The germline V gene has CDR1 MNHNS and CDR2 SASEGT. Losses at the gene ends were 9 bases for V and 2 bases for J; bases not matched to a gene: 19. The CDR3 bases are TGTGCCAGTGTCTGGCGGGAGACCACCGGGGAGCCCTACGAGCAGTACTTC. Translation: CASVWRETTGEPYEQYF.

The chain employs TRBV5-6 and TRBJ1-1; TRBD1 might be the D (5 bases). CDR1 is SGHDT and CDR2 is YYEEEE in the germline V gene. The CDR3 spans 16 residues. V was clipped by 5 bases and J by 3 bases, with 20 bases between them. CDR3 bases: TGTGCCAGCAGGCAGACAGCTCTCGAGGGAGACACTGAAGCTTTCTTT. As protein: CASRQTALEGDTEAFF.